This record looks at one T cell receptor (beta chain) sequence and its context. Its antigen is still unknown. TCRdb keeps only in-frame clones here, not all; method: immunoSEQ multiplex PCR. This sample has approximately 57,000 clones, with about 80% found just once. Germline V gene sequence: CDR1 MNHEY, CDR2 SVGAGI. V shed 0 bases and J shed 2 bases, with 8 bases lying between them. The CDR3 sequence is 16 residues long. As to time point: week 5, during vaccination. The investigators gave 300 ug of mutant IDH1 20-mer peptide in each vaccine dose, together with topical imiquimod. Donors' newly diagnosed IDH1-mutant WHO grade 3 or 4 astrocytomas lacked nuclear ATRX. This entry comes from a study of a mutant IDH1 vaccine in newly diagnosed glioma. Overall study context: The start of vaccination came 4-6 weeks after radiotherapy alone, or with temozolomide cycles. Standard pretreatment was either radiotherapy, temozolomide, or, for most, radiochemotherapy with temozolomide.

This TCR was recovered from a woman in her late teens or twenties with glioma. Some clones in this sample may be carry-over from other donors' samples. The J gene is TRBJ1-6, the V gene TRBV6-5, with D unresolved. The sample consisted of PBMCs, taken from a glioma patient whose treatment included an IDH1 peptide vaccine. The CDR3 bases are TGTGCCAGCAGTTACTCCCCCCCTCCCTATAATTCACCCCTCCACTTT. Protein sequence: CASSYSPPPYNSPLHF.